This T cell receptor beta chain was sequenced in a study of cytomegalovirus exposure and HLA in healthy donors. This CDR3 has 16 amino acids. V lost 4 bases and J lost 9; bases outside the gene matches: 15. The germline gives CDR1 SGHAT, CDR2 FQNNGV. The method was immunoSEQ multiplex PCR; TCRdb's version includes in-frame clones alone and lacks a portion of them. This table has roughly 67,000 clones, about 90% appearing once. The sample taken for sequencing was PBMCs. This clonotype originated in a man between 18 and 35 years old in good health and CMV-seronegative. This sequence joins TRBV11-2 and TRBJ2-1, with 7 positions matching TRBD2. CDR3 sequence: CASSSPRRGRESEQFF. The DNA for the CDR3 is TGTGCCAGCAGCTCCCCGCGCAGAGGGAGGGAGAGTGAGCAGTTCTTC.